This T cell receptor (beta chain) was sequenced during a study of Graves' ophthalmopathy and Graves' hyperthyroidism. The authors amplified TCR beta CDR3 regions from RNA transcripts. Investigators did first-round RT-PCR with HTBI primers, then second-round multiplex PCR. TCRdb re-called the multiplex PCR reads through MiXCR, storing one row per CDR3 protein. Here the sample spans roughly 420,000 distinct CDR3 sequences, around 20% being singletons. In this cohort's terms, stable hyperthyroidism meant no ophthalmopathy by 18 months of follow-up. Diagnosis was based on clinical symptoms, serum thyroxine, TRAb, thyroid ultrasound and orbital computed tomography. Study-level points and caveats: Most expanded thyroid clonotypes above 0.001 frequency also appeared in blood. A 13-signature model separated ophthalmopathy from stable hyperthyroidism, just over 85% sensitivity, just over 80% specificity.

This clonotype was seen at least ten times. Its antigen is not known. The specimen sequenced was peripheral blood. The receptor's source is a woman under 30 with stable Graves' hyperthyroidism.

Here the CDR3 reads CSARDRRASRVTEAFF. In nucleotides, the CDR3 is TGCAGTGCTAGAGATCGGAGGGCTTCAAGGGTTACTGAAGCTTTCTTT. This rearrangement joins TRBV20-1 to TRBJ1-1; D unresolved. CDR1 is DFQATT and CDR2 is SNEGSKA in the germline V gene (reference sequence). This CDR3 has 16 amino acids. Trimming cost V 0 bases and J 5 bases, with 19 bases left between them.